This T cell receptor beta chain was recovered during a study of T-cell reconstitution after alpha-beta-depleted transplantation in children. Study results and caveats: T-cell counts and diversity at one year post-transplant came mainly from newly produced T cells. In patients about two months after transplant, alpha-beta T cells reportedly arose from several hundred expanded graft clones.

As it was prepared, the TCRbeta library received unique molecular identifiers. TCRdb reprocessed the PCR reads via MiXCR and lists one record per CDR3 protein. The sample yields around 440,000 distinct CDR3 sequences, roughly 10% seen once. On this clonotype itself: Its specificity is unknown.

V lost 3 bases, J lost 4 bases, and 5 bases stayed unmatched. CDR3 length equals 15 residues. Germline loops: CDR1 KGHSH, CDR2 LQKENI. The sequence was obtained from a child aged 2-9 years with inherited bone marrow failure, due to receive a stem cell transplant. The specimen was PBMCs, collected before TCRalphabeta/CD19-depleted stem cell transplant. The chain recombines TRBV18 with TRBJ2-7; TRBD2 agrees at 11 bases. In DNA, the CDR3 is TGTGCCAGCTCACCCGGGACTAGCGGTCTATACGAGCAGTACTTC. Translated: CASSPGTSGLYEQYF.